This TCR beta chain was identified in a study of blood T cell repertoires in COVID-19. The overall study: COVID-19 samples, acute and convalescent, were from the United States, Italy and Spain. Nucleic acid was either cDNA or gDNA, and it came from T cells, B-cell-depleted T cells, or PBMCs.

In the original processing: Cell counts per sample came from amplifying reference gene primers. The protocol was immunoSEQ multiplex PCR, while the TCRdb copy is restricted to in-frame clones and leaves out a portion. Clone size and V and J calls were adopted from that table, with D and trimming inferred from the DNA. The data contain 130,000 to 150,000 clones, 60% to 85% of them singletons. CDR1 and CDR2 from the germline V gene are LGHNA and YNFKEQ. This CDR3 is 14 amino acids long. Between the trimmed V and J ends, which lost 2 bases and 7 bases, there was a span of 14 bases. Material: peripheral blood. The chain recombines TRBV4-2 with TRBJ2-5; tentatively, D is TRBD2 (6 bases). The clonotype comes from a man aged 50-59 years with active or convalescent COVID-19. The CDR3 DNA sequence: TGTGCCAGCAGCCAATTGGAGGCCGGGGGGACCCAGTACTTC. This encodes CASSQLEAGGTQYF.